The clone carrying this T cell receptor beta chain was recorded only once. The antigen remains unidentified. The protocol was immunoSEQ multiplex PCR, while the TCRdb copy is restricted to in-frame clones and leaves out a portion. The data show approximately 25,000 clones, with nearly 85% seen just once and 25% to 35% held by the top ten. Treatment of the sample: AdE1-LMPpoly-expanded autologous EBV-specific T-cell therapy followed by anti-PD-1 nivolumab. This record belongs to a study of EBV T-cell therapy then PD-1 blockade in nasopharyngeal carcinoma. The CDR3 extends over 15 amino acids. Germline V gene lookup returns CDR1 ENHRY and CDR2 SYGVKD. With V trimmed by 6 bases and J by 1 base, 4 bases remained unmatched.

The source material was CD8+ T cells from blood, sampled at approximately day 62 from a patient whose treatment included autologous EBV-specific T cells and nivolumab. The V and J genes are TRBV10-3 and TRBJ2-3; TRBD1 aligns across 10 bases. This receptor was taken from a man aged 35-49 years with nasopharyngeal carcinoma. The CDR3 DNA reads as TGTGCCATCAGAAGGACAGGGGGAGGCACAGATACGCAGTATTTT. It codes for CAIRRTGGGTDTQYF.